The clone carrying this T cell receptor beta chain was seen a single time. The antigen is unknown. Generated by immunoSEQ multiplex PCR, the TCRdb table keeps only in-frame clones and is missing some. The repertoire holds some 2,400,000 clones, with 90% to 96% as singletons. This sample was included in a study of shared clonotypes between healthy human individuals. Study findings and constraints: Sampling included only blood; tissue repertoires likely differ. Non-shared clonotypes displayed generation probabilities falling below those of clonotypes present in all four donors. Naive subsets usually exceeded memory subsets in estimated richness.

Germline V CDR1 and CDR2: WSHSY, SAAADI. Trimming took 0 bases from V and 3 from J, leaving 14 bases between them. The CDR3 runs 16 residues. The source material was naive CD4+ T cells sorted from blood. Subset noted: CD45RA+ positively selected. This TCR was recovered from a man younger than 30 in good health. V usage is TRBV10-2 and J usage is TRBJ2-5, with D possibly matching TRBD1 (6 bases). The CDR3 DNA reads as TGCGCCAGCAGTGAGTCGGGGGCAGCTGCAGAAGAGACCCAGTACTTC. As protein: CASSESGAAAEETQYF.